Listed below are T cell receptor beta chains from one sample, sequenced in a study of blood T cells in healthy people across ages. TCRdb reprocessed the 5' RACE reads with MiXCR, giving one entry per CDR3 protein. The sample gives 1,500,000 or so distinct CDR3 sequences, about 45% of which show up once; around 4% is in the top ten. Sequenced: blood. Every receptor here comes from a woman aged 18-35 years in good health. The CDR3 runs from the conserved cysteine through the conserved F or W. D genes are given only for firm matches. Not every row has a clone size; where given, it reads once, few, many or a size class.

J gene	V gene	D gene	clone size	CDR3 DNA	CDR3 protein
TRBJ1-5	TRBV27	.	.	TGTGCCAGCACCGGAGGTGGGGCGAGCAATCAGCCCCAGCATTTT	CASTGGGASNQPQHF
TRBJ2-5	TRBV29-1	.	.	TGCAGCGTTGAAAAACATGGACGTGGAGAGACCCAGTACTTC	CSVEKHGRGETQYF
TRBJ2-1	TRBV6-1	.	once	TGTGCCAGCAGTGTGTTAAGCCCAGCGCGTTCATACAATGAGCAGTTCTTC	CASSVLSPARSYNEQFF
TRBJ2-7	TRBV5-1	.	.	TGCGCCAGCAGCTTGGCCCCGGACGAAGCCTACGAGCAGTACTTC	CASSLAPDEAYEQYF
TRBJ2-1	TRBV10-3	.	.	TGTGCCATCAGTGAGGGGGGCGGGAGCAGGTATGAGCAGTTCTTC	CAISEGGGSRYEQFF
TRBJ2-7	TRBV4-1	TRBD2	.	TGCGCCAGCAGCCCCCGGGATAGCGGGGGATTGTACAATGAGCAGTACTTC	CASSPRDSGGLYNEQYF
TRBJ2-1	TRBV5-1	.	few	TGCGCCAGCACCGGGGAACCGTCCTACAATGAGCAGTTCTTC	CASTGEPSYNEQFF
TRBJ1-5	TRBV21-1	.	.	TGTGCCAGCAGCAAAGCTAAGAAGGCGGAAGAAGGCGTTGTCAGCAATCAGCCCCAGCATTTT	CASSKAKKAEEGVVSNQPQHF
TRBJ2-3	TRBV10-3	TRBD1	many	TGTGCCATCAGAAACAGGGGATCCACAGATACGCAGTATTTT	CAIRNRGSTDTQYF
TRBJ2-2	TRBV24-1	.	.	TGTGCCACCAGTGATTCATCCCACTGGGGGAACACCGGGGAGCTGTTTTTT	CATSDSSHWGNTGELFF
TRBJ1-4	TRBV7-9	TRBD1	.	TGTGCCAGCAGGACGACAGGGGTGCAGGAAAAACTGTTTTTT	CASRTTGVQEKLFF
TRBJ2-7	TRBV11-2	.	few	TGTGCCAGCAGCTTGCAGAAGAGTTGGGCGGCGACGAGATACGAGCAGTACTTC	CASSLQKSWAATRYEQYF
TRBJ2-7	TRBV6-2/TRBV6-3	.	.	TGTGCCAGCAGTTACTCGGACGGGTACGGGCAGTACTTC	CASSYSDGYGQYF
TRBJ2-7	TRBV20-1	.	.	TGCAGTGCTAGTAGGCGGGCCCTGAGCTCCTACGAGCAGTACTTC	CSASRRALSSYEQYF
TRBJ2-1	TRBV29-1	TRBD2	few	TGCAGCGTTGAAGAGGTTTGGCGGGAGGTCTATGAGCAGTTCTTC	CSVEEVWREVYEQFF
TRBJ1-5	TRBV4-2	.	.	TGTGCCAGCAGCCAGCACTGGGGGGGTCAGCCCCAGCATTTT	CASSQHWGGQPQHF
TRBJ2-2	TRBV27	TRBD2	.	TGTGCCAGCAGTTTCCCACTAGCGGGGGGGCCCACCGGGGAGCTGTTTTTT	CASSFPLAGGPTGELFF
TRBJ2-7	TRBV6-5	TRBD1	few	TGTGCCAGCAGTTACTTGTCCCGGGACAGGTTCTACGAGCAGTACTTC	CASSYLSRDRFYEQYF
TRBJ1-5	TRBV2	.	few	TGTGCCAGCAGGGCAAGCAATCAGCCCCAGCATTTT	CASRASNQPQHF
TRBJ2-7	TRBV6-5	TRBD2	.	TGTGCCAGCAGCCGGACTAGCGGGACCCCTCGGGGCGAGCAGTACTTC	CASSRTSGTPRGEQYF
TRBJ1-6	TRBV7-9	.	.	TGTGCCTCATCCCTTTTAGGGGACCGAGATTCACCCCTCCACTTT	CASSLLGDRDSPLHF
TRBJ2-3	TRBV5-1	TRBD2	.	TGCGCCAGCAGCTTGGTGGGACTAGCGGGAGATCATACGCAGTATTTT	CASSLVGLAGDHTQYF
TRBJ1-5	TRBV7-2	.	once	TGTGCCAGCAGCCGGACAGTCGACGGCGATCAGCCCCAGCATTTT	CASSRTVDGDQPQHF
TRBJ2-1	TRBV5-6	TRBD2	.	TGTGCCAGCAGCCCTTTGGCGGGGGTGACGGATGAGCAGTTCTTC	CASSPLAGVTDEQFF
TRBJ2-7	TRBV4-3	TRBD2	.	TGCGCCAGCAGCCAAGGACGGGGACTAGGGTCCTACGAGCAGTACTTC	CASSQGRGLGSYEQYF
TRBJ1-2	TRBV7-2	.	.	TGTGCCAGCAGCTCGGGGGGGACCTCCTATGGCTACACCTTC	CASSSGGTSYGYTF
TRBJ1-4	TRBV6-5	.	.	TGTGCCAGCAGTCGGACAGATGGGATGGGGAAACTGTTTTTT	CASSRTDGMGKLFF
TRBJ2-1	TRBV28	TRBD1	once	TGTGCCAGCAATAAAGACAGGGGGTCTTACAATGAGCAGTTCTTC	CASNKDRGSYNEQFF
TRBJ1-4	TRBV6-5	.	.	TGTGCCAGCGCGAAGGGGCCAACTAATGAAAAACTGTTTTTT	CASAKGPTNEKLFF
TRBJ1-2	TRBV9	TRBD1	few	TGTGCCAGCAGCGTAGCAGGGACAGCGTTAAACTATGGCTACACCTTC	CASSVAGTALNYGYTF
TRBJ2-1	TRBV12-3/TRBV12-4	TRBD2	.	TGTGCCAGCAGTCCTAGACCGGGACTAGGCAATGAGCAGTTCTTC	CASSPRPGLGNEQFF
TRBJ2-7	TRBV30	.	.	TGTGCCTGGAGACCGCGGGGCCTCTTTTACGAGCAGTACTTC	CAWRPRGLFYEQYF
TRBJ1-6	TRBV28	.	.	TGTGCCAGCAGTTTGTGGTCAGCGAGCTCCTATAATTCACCCCTCCACTTT	CASSLWSASSYNSPLHF
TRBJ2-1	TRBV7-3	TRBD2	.	TGTGCCAGCAGCCCGTCGGGACTAGACACATATGAGCAGTTCTTC	CASSPSGLDTYEQFF
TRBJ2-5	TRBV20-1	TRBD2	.	TGCAGTGCTAGAGATCGACGGGGGGACTTTCAAGAGACCCAGTACTTC	CSARDRRGDFQETQYF
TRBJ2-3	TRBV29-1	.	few	TGCAGCGTTGAACAGGTCTTAGATACGCAGTATTTT	CSVEQVLDTQYF